This T cell receptor beta chain is from a study of immune evolution from preneoplasia to lung adenocarcinoma. Repertoires were generated with immunoSEQ multiplex PCR, while TCRdb's copy carries only in-frame clones and drops some. The sample records just under 2,500 clones, roughly 84% being singletons. The study, taken as a whole, reports: Normal lung had highest clonality; later lesions appeared denser, more diverse.

As for this clone: Antigen unknown.

What was sequenced was FFPE invasive lung adenocarcinoma tissue. This receptor was taken from a person aged 55-80 years with invasive lung adenocarcinoma.

The CDR3 here is CASSLEEGGLEQPQHF. The CDR3 DNA reads as TGTGCCAGCAGCTTAGAAGAGGGAGGCCTTGAACAGCCCCAGCATTTT. The chain links TRBV7-9 to TRBJ1-5; D ambiguous. This CDR3 spans 16 amino acids. Germline-derived CDR1 and CDR2 are SEHNR and FQNEAQ (reference sequence). Trimming left V 1 base short and J 7 bases short, with 17 bases between.